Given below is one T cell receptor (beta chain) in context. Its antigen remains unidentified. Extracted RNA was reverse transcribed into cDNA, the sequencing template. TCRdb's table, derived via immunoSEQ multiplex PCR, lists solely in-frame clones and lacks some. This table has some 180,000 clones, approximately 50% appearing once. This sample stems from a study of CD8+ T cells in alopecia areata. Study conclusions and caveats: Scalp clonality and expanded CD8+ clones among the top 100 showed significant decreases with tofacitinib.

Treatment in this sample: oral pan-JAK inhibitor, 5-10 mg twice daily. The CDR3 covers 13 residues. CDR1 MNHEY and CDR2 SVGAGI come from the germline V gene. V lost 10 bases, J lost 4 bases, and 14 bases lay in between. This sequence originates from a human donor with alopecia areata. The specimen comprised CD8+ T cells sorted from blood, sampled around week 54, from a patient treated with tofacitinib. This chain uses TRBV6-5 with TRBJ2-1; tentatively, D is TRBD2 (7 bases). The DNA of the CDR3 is TGTGCCACCGGGGGGCCCCTATACAATGAGCAGTTCTTC. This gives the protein CATGGPLYNEQFF.